The 10 T cell receptor beta chains listed next were all sequenced from one sample in a study of shared clonotypes between healthy human individuals (dated by TCRdb to 2018 to 2020). Receptor amplification or capture employed the immunoSEQ multiplex PCR assay. TCRdb provides this immuneACCESS table in a form limited to in-frame rearrangements. Some clones are lacking; in checked studies, under half of them reflect an unresolved V gene, and why the rest are absent is not known. The sample table shows around 940,000 clones, and more than 75% are seen once. The ten largest account for approximately 1.5% of the sample. Input material: memory CD4+ T cells sorted from blood. The cell subset or site tag for this specimen amounts to: CD45RA-negative fraction. The receptors were gathered from a man between 18 and 29 years old in good health.

The rearrangement joins TRBV7-3 to TRBJ2-2, with 10 bases lining up with TRBD2. Germline lookup yields CDR1 SGHTA and CDR2 FQGTGA. The CDR3 sequence is 16 residues long. V lost 1 base to trimming and J lost 6 bases; unmatched junction nucleotides: 5. The DNA for the CDR3 is TGTGCCAGCAGCTTAATTAGCGGGGGGACCTCCGGGGAGCTGTTTTTT. This encodes CASSLISGGTSGELFF. Full variable domain (rest looked up from reference TRBV7-3 and TRBJ2-2): GAGVSQTPSNKVTEKGKYVELRCDPISGHTALYWYRQSLGQGPEFLIYFQGTGAADDSGLPNDRFFAVRPEGSVSTLKIQRTERGDSAVYLCASSLISGGTSGELFFGEGSRLTVL.

This chain links TRBV7-3 with TRBJ2-1; 8 bases agree with TRBD2. CDR1 is SGHTA, CDR2 FQGTGA, per germline. J gave up 4 bases and V 6 bases, and 11 bases lay outside the gene matches. This CDR3 comprises 16 residues. CDR3 sequence reads: CASSLVAGNIYNEQFF. The CDR3 coding sequence is TGTGCCAGCAGTTTGGTAGCGGGAAATATTTACAATGAGCAGTTCTTC.

As regards this clone: One end of the junction varies from germline; a read error may be responsible. The chain carries TRBV5-6 and TRBJ2-1; TRBD2 agrees at 8 bases. This CDR3 comprises 17 residues. Per the germline V gene, CDR1 is SGHDT and CDR2 is YYEEEE. The CDR3 coding sequence is TGTGCCAGCAGCTTGTTTCGACTAGCGAAGACCCACAACGAGCAGTTCTTC. Translation: CASSLFRLAKTHNEQFF.

The chain employs TRBV18 and TRBJ2-1; 7 bases line up with TRBD2. The V segment lost 0 bases and the J segment 6 bases; nucleotides outside the gene matches: 5. There are 15 residues in the CDR3. CDR1 and CDR2 from the germline V gene are KGHSH and LQKENI. The CDR3 protein is CASSPPSASGNEQFF. CDR3 sequence (DNA): TGTGCCAGCTCACCACCGTCAGCTAGCGGCAATGAGCAGTTCTTC.

This clone was counted between two and nine times. Other DNA sequences in this sample translate to the same CDR3. This chain links TRBV10-3 with TRBJ1-2, with no clear D. In germline, CDR1 is ENHRY, CDR2 SYGVKD. The CDR3 extends over 12 amino acids. With 0 bases removed from V and 4 bases from J, the gap between germline ends came to 3 bases. This CDR3 reads CAISESGYGYTF. CDR3 sequence (DNA): TGTGCCATCAGTGAGTCAGGCTATGGCTACACCTTC.

This chain uses TRBV5-4 with TRBJ2-3; TRBD2 aligns across 8 bases. The V segment lost 3 bases and the J segment 4 bases; nucleotides outside the gene matches: 4. CDR1 is SGHNT, CDR2 YYREEE, per germline (reference sequence). This CDR3 is built from 14 residues. CDR3 region: CASSSTGGPDTQYF. CDR3 nucleotide sequence: TGTGCCAGCAGCTCAACGGGGGGGCCAGATACGCAGTATTTT.

V is TRBV9 and J is TRBJ1-3; unclear D gene. CDR1 is SGDLS and CDR2 is YYNGEE in the germline V gene. The CDR3 has 16 residues. Trimming shortened V by 0 bases and J by 0 bases, and 10 bases separated the two germline ends. CDR3 DNA: TGTGCCAGCAGCGTAGTCGGAGGGCTCTCTGGAAACACCATATATTTT. Amino acid sequence: CASSVVGGLSGNTIYF.

Worth noting for this clone: This may be a read error: a much more frequent sequence differs by one nucleotide. The gene calls are TRBV7-9 and TRBJ1-1; D possibly corresponds to TRBD1 (5 bases). V was clipped by 5 bases and J by 1 base, with 8 bases between them. CDR1 and CDR2 (germline): SEHNR, FQNEAQ (reference sequence). This CDR3 is 13 amino acids long. CDR3 amino acids: CASSVQGNTEAFF. CDR3 bases: TGTGCCAGCAGCGTCCAGGGGAACACTGAAGCTTTCTTT.

This chain connects TRBV5-1 to TRBJ2-1, with 9 bases aligning to TRBD2. Per the germline V gene, CDR1 is SGHRS and CDR2 is YFSETQ. Unmatched junction bases numbered 3, after V lost 0 bases and J lost 5 bases. This CDR3 is built from 15 residues. The DNA of the CDR3 is TGCGCCAGCAGCTTGGGTAGCGGGAGAGACAATGAGCAGTTCTTC. Its protein is CASSLGSGRDNEQFF.

V gene TRBV5-1 combines with J gene TRBJ1-1; tentative D call: TRBD1 (5 bases). The CDR3 spans 16 residues. Germline V gene lookup returns CDR1 SGHRS and CDR2 YFSETQ. With 0 bases removed from V and 0 bases from J, the gap between germline ends came to 12 bases. CDR3 residues: CASSLAPGNMNTEAFF. The CDR3 region has the DNA TGCGCCAGCAGCTTGGCGCCAGGGAACATGAACACTGAAGCTTTCTTT.